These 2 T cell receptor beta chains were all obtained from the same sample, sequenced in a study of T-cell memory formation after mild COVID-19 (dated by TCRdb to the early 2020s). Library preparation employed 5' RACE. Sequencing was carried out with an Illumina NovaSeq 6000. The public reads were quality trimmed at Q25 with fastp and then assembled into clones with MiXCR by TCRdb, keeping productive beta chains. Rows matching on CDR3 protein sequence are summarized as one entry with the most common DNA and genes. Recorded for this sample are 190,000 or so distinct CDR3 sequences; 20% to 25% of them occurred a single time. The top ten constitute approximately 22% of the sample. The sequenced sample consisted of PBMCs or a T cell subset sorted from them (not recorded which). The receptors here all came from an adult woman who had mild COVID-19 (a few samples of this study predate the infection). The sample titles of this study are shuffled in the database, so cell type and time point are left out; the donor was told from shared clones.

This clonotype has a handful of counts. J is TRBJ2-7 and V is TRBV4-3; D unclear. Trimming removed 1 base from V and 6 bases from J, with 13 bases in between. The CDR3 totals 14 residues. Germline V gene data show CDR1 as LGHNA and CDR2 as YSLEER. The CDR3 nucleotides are TGCGCCAGCAGCCAAGGGGTCCAAGGCCTCGAGCAGTACTTC. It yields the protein CASSQGVQGLEQYF.

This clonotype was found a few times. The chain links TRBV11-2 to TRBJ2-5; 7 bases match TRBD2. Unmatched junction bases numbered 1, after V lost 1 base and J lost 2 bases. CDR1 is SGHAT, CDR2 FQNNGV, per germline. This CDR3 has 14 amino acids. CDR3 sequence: CASSLGRGQETQYF. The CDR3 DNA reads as TGTGCCAGCAGCTTAGGGCGGGGGCAAGAGACCCAGTACTTC. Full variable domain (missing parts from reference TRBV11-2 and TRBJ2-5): EAGVAQSPRYKIIEKRQSVAFWCNPISGHATLYWYQQILGQGPKLLIQFQNNGVVDDSQLPKDRFSAERLKGVDSTLKIQPAKLEDSAVYLCASSLGRGQETQYFGPGTRLLVL.